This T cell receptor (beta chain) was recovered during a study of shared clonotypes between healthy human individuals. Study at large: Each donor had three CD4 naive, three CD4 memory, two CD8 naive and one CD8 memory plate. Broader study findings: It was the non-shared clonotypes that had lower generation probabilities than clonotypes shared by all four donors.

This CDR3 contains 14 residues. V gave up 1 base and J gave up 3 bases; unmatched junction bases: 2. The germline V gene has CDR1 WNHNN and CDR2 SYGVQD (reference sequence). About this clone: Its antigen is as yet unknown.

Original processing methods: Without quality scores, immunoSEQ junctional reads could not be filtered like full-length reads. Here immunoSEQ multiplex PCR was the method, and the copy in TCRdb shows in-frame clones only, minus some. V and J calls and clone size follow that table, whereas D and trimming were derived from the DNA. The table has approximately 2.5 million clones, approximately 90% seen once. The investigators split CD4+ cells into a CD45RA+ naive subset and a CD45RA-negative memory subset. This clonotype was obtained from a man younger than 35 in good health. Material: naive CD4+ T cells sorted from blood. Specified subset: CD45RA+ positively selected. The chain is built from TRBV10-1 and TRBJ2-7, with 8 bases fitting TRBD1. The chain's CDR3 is CASSEWTGSYEQYF. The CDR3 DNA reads TGCGCCAGCAGTGAGTGGACAGGGAGCTACGAGCAGTACTTC.